The next 23 T cell receptor beta chains were all read from a single sample in a study of OX40 agonist ivuxolimab in advanced cancers. Profiling relied on immunoSEQ multiplex PCR, and the TCRdb table lists in-frame clones only, not all of them. This table has about 53,000 clones, about four fifths appearing once. This material consisted of CD4+ or CD8+ T cells sorted from blood, taken in a trial of the OX40 agonist ivuxolimab. The origin of the receptors is an adult with an advanced solid tumor such as melanoma, head and neck, liver or kidney cancer.

The chain joins TRBV15 to TRBJ2-6; D call uncertain. V lost 1 base to trimming and J lost 4 bases, with 11 bases between them. Germline CDR1 and CDR2: LNHNV and YYDKDF (reference sequence). The CDR3 extends over 16 amino acids. CDR3 in amino acids: CATSRVEAPGANVLTF. Here the CDR3 DNA reads TGTGCCACCAGCAGAGTTGAGGCCCCAGGGGCCAACGTCCTGACTTTC.

V gene TRBV7-2 combines with J gene TRBJ2-7; TRBD2 is a possible D gene (5 bases). Germline V CDR1 and CDR2: SGHTA, FQGNSA. The CDR3 sequence is 14 residues long. The V end was cut by 5 bases, the J end by 3 bases, with 14 bases between. CDR3 DNA: TGTGCCAGCAGCCGGGGTGTTTTGGTCTACGAGCAGTACTTC. This encodes CASSRGVLVYEQYF.

The V and J genes are TRBV9 and TRBJ1-2; weak D call: TRBD1 (6 bases). Per germline, CDR1 SGDLS and CDR2 YYNGEE. CDR3 length: 16 amino acids. V lost 0 bases and J 2 bases, leaving 14 bases between the germline ends. CDR3 nucleotide sequence: TGTGCCAGCAGCGTAGTCTCGGGGGCGGGAAACTATGGCTACACCTTC. It encodes CASSVVSGAGNYGYTF.

J is TRBJ2-1 and V is TRBV5-1; TRBD2 aligns across 10 bases. Trimming at V came to 6 bases and at J to 10 bases, leaving 13 bases not matched to a gene. Germline V CDR1 and CDR2: SGHRS, YFSETQ. The CDR3 extends over 15 amino acids. For the CDR3, the DNA is TGCGCCAGCAAATATTTAGCGGGAGGTTCGGACGAGCAGTTCTTC. Its translation is CASKYLAGGSDEQFF.

This chain links TRBV19 with TRBJ1-1; no firm D call. Germline values: CDR1 LNHDA, CDR2 SQIVND (reference sequence). Trimming shortened V by 5 bases and J by 0 bases, and 16 bases separated the two germline ends. This CDR3 comprises 16 residues. CDR3 sequence: CASSRGTFAMNTEAFF. The DNA for the CDR3 is TGTGCCAGTAGTCGAGGAACATTCGCCATGAACACTGAAGCTTTCTTT. The full variable domain, with the rest looked up from reference TRBV19 and TRBJ1-1, is DGGITQSPKYLFRKEGQNVTLSCEQNLNHDAMYWYRQDPGQGLRLIYYSQIVNDFQKGDIAEGYSVSREKKESFPLTVTSAQKNPTAFYLCASSRGTFAMNTEAFFGQGTRLTVV.

This chain connects TRBV28 to TRBJ1-1, with unresolved D. Deletions cut 3 bases from V and 10 bases from J, with 18 bases between. Germline CDR1 MDHEN, CDR2 SYDVKM. The CDR3 runs 14 residues. DNA for the CDR3: TGTGCCAGCAGTTTCCCCAAGGCTCTAATTGGAGCTTTCTTT. This encodes CASSFPKALIGAFF.

This chain joins TRBV28 and TRBJ1-5; a weak D match, TRBD1 (6 bases). The germline V and J ends were trimmed by 1 base and 2 bases, with 9 bases remaining between them. This CDR3 is 15 amino acids long. CDR1 is MDHEN, CDR2 SYDVKM, per germline. CDR3: CASSLSGAGNQPQHF. The CDR3 DNA is TGTGCCAGCAGTTTATCGGGGGCCGGCAATCAGCCCCAGCATTTT. The full variable domain, rest sourced from reference TRBV28 and TRBJ1-5, is DVKVTQSSRYLVKRTGEKVFLECVQDMDHENMFWYRQDPGLGLRLIYFSYDVKMKEKGDIPEGYSVSREKKERFSLILESASTNQTSMYLCASSLSGAGNQPQHFGDGTRLSIL.

V is TRBV4-2 and J is TRBJ1-3, with 7 bases identical to TRBD1. The CDR3 sequence is 14 residues long. Losses at the gene ends were 0 bases for V and 7 bases for J; bases not matched to a gene: 3. Germline CDR1 and CDR2: LGHNA and YNFKEQ. CDR3 DNA: TGTGCCAGCAGCCAAGAAGGGGGCTGGAACACCATATATTTT. Encoded protein: CASSQEGGWNTIYF.

By proportion, this clone is medium-sized. The CDR3 here is CSVPGTGGGNTIYF. In DNA form, the CDR3 reads TGCAGCGTCCCGGGGACAGGGGGAGGAAACACCATATATTTT. This chain uses TRBV29-1 with TRBJ1-3; TRBD1 matches at 11 bases. The length of the CDR3 is 14 residues. The V and J ends lost 6 bases and 4 bases, in that order; junction bases with no gene match: 5. The V gene's germline CDR1 is SQVTM and CDR2 ANQGSEA.

V gene TRBV5-4 combines with J gene TRBJ1-1, with 9 bases lining up with TRBD1. CDR3 length equals 15 residues. The germline V gene encodes CDR1 SGHNT and CDR2 YYREEE (reference sequence). J was trimmed by 5 bases and V by 2 bases; bases with no gene match: 7. CDR3 sequence: CASSLSQGARTEAFF. The CDR3, as DNA: TGTGCCAGCAGCTTATCACAGGGGGCAAGGACTGAAGCTTTCTTT.

This chain links TRBV4-3 with TRBJ1-1, with D uncertain. Per the germline V gene, CDR1 is LGHNA and CDR2 is YSLEER. With 1 base removed from V and 1 base from J, the gap between germline ends came to 4 bases. The CDR3 has 13 residues. The CDR3 sequence is CASSQVWNTEAFF. CDR3 nucleotide sequence: TGCGCCAGCAGCCAAGTATGGAACACTGAAGCTTTCTTT.

This chain links TRBV7-9 with TRBJ1-3; tentatively, D is TRBD1 (5 bases). The V gene lost 2 bases and the J gene lost 0 bases, with 8 bases spanning the gap. From germline, CDR1 is SEHNR and CDR2 FQNEAQ (reference sequence). CDR3 size: 15 residues. The CDR3 sequence is CASSLTGVSGNTIYF. CDR3 coding DNA: TGTGCCAGCAGCTTAACAGGAGTCTCTGGAAACACCATATATTTT.

The chain employs TRBV6-5 and TRBJ1-2; D is perhaps TRBD1 (6 bases). The CDR3 contains 13 residues. Per the germline V gene, CDR1 is MNHEY and CDR2 is SVGAGI. Trimming cost V 6 bases and J 5 bases, with 13 bases left between them. The CDR3 coding sequence is TGTGCCAGCAGCTTAGGGGGTTGGTATGGCTACACCTTC. Its translation is CASSLGGWYGYTF.

The chain combines TRBV18 with TRBJ1-2; D remains ambiguous. Germline-derived CDR1 and CDR2 are KGHSH and LQKENI. The germline V and J ends were trimmed by 3 bases and 6 bases, with 11 bases remaining between them. This CDR3 is built from 13 residues. The CDR3, as DNA: TGTGCCAGCTCACCCAATTTTGGGGATGGCTACACCTTC. It translates to CASSPNFGDGYTF.

This clone was observed a few times. V is TRBV6-5 and J is TRBJ2-1, with D tentatively TRBD2 (6 bases). CDR3 length: 14 residues. Germline V CDR1 and CDR2: MNHEY, SVGAGI. Trimming took 4 bases from V and 3 from J, leaving 10 bases between them. The CDR3 protein is CASSFGSNYNEQFF. In DNA, the CDR3 is TGTGCCAGCAGTTTCGGGAGTAACTACAATGAGCAGTTCTTC.

The V gene is TRBV29-1, the J gene TRBJ1-5, with D possibly TRBD1 on 5 matching bases. The CDR3 loop spans 13 amino acids. Trimming shortened V by 4 bases and J by 6 bases, and 13 bases separated the two germline ends. In germline, CDR1 is SQVTM, CDR2 ANQGSEA. Here the CDR3 DNA reads TGCAGCGTTGGGCCCCCTCAGGGTCAGCCCCAGCATTTT. It yields the protein CSVGPPQGQPQHF.

Sample share makes this clone medium-sized. This chain uses TRBV7-9 with TRBJ2-7; TRBD2 might be the D (5 bases). Germline values: CDR1 SEHNR, CDR2 FQNEAQ (reference sequence). CDR3 length: 11 amino acids. V dropped 5 bases and J dropped 6 bases, with 8 bases sitting between them. CDR3 region: CASSLRAEQYF. CDR3 DNA sequence: TGTGCCAGCAGCCTGCGGGCCGAGCAGTACTTC.

The chain couples TRBV2 to TRBJ2-2, with D unresolved. Germline lookup yields CDR1 SNHLY and CDR2 FYNNEI. There are 14 residues in the CDR3. The V end lost 2 bases, the J end lost 1 base, and 5 bases lay between the germline ends. The CDR3 spells CASSERENTGELFF. The CDR3 DNA reads as TGTGCCAGCAGTGAAAGGGAGAACACCGGGGAGCTGTTTTTT.

This sequence joins TRBV5-6 and TRBJ2-3; 7 bases align to TRBD2. The V segment lost 1 base and the J segment 1 base; nucleotides outside the gene matches: 0. Germline CDR1 SGHDT, CDR2 YYEEEE. CDR3 length equals 14 residues. CDR3 sequence reads: CASSLLAGTDTQYF. The CDR3 DNA is TGTGCCAGCAGCTTGCTAGCGGGCACAGATACGCAGTATTTT.

The chain joins TRBV11-3 to TRBJ1-1; tentatively, D is TRBD1 (5 bases). The germline gives CDR1 SGHNT, CDR2 YENEEA. V was shortened by 5 bases and J by 0 bases, with 7 bases between the two germline ends. The CDR3 is 13 residues long. Here the CDR3 DNA reads TGTGCCAGCAGCATGACAGTGAACACTGAAGCTTTCTTT. Protein sequence: CASSMTVNTEAFF.

V is TRBV5-1 and J is TRBJ2-6; 7 positions agree with TRBD2. This CDR3 has 15 amino acids. The junction had 3 bases not matched to a gene; V was cut back by 4 bases and J by 2 bases. Germline-derived CDR1 and CDR2 are SGHRS and YFSETQ. The CDR3 loop reads CASSAGDAGANVLTF. The DNA of the CDR3 is TGCGCCAGCAGCGCGGGAGACGCTGGGGCCAACGTCCTGACTTTC.

The table lists this clone with a few counts. The chain recombines TRBV4-1 with TRBJ1-1; perhaps TRBD1 as D (6 bases). CDR3 length equals 13 residues. The V gene lost 8 bases and the J gene lost 3 bases, with 13 bases spanning the gap. Looked up from germline, CDR1 is MGHRA and CDR2 is YSYEKL. CDR3 in amino acids: CASRRKGDTEAFF. In DNA form, the CDR3 reads TGCGCCAGCCGCCGGAAGGGGGACACTGAAGCTTTCTTT.

V gene TRBV7-9 combines with J gene TRBJ2-3, with 8 bases lining up with TRBD2. The CDR3 runs 15 residues. The germline V gene has CDR1 SEHNR and CDR2 FQNEAQ (reference sequence). V was clipped by 0 bases and J by 1 base; unmatched bases: 0. CDR3 sequence reads: CASSLASGGTDTQYF. CDR3 nucleotides: TGTGCCAGCAGCTTAGCTAGCGGGGGCACAGATACGCAGTATTTT.